This TCR beta chain comes out of a study of PD-1 blockade in classical Hodgkin lymphoma. Method: immunoSEQ multiplex PCR; TCRdb's copy keeps in-frame clones and lacks some. The profile shows a few thousand clones, around 67% of them singletons. Each patient relapsed following autologous stem cell transplantation, and prior brentuximab vedotin exposure differed. The CDR3 loop spans 15 amino acids. V was cut by 0 bases and J by 4 bases, with 13 bases left in between. Germline-derived CDR1 and CDR2 are SGDLS and YYNGEE. The V gene is TRBV9, the J gene TRBJ2-5; D possibly corresponds to TRBD2 (6 bases). The sample was peripheral blood mononuclear cells (PBMCs), taken before the second cycle of nivolumab. The origin of this receptor is a human donor with classical Hodgkin lymphoma. CDR3 loop: CASSVDGTYGETQYF. The CDR3 nucleotides are TGTGCCAGCAGCGTAGACGGGACTTATGGAGAGACCCAGTACTTC.